This TCR beta chain comes out of a study of blood T cells in healthy people across ages. Study outcomes and limitations: Compared with aged donors, long-lived donors showed fewer expanded clones, suggesting selection. CMV infection status of these donors was not known.

Using a J-beta primer mix together with a sample-barcoded 5' primer, a second PCR was run for about 7 to 12 cycles. TCRdb reprocessed the 5' RACE reads via MiXCR and lists one record per CDR3 protein. The sample records approximately 900,000 distinct CDR3 sequences, around 48% being singletons. Of note for this clonotype: Antigen: not known.

Donors were healthy Caucasian individuals from Russia aged about 6 to 90. The source of this sequence is a man in his thirties or forties in good health. The sample taken for sequencing was blood.

The CDR3 loop reads CASRSRDRDNSPLHF. The CDR3 region has the DNA TGTGCCAGCAGGAGTCGGGACAGGGATAATTCACCCCTCCACTTT. This rearrangement joins TRBV6-1 to TRBJ1-6; TRBD1 aligns across 9 bases. The V gene end was trimmed by 6 bases and the J gene end by 5 bases; junction bases not matched to a gene: 5. Looked up from germline, CDR1 is MNHNS and CDR2 is SASEGT. This CDR3 is 15 amino acids long.